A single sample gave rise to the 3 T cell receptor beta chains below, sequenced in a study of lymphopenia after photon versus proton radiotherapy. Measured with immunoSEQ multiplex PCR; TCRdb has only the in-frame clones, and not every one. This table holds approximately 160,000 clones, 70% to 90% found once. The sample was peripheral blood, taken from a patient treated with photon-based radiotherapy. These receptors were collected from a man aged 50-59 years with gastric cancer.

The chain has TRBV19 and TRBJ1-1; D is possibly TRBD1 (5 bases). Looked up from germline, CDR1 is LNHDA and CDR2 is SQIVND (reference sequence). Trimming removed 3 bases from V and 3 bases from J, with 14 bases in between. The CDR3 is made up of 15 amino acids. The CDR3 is CASSIGQGIHTEAFF. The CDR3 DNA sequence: TGTGCCAGTAGTATTGGCCAGGGCATTCACACTGAAGCTTTCTTT.

The CDR3 bases are TGTGCCAGCAGCCACTACTCGCTCCCCTACGAGCAGTACTTC. This sequence encodes CASSHYSLPYEQYF. V gene TRBV5-8 combines with J gene TRBJ2-7; D remains unclear. The CDR3 consists of 14 residues. Germline CDR1 SGHTS, CDR2 YDEGEE. V lost 4 bases, J lost 2 bases, and 13 bases lay in between.

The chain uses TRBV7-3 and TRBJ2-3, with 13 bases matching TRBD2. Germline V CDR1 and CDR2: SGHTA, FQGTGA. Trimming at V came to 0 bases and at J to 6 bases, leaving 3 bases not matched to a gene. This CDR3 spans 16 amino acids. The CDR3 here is CASSLTAGLAGDTQYF. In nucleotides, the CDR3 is TGTGCCAGCAGCTTAACGGCGGGACTAGCGGGGGATACGCAGTATTTT.